Detailed here is one TCR beta chain. The data were obtained in a study of cytomegalovirus exposure and HLA in healthy donors. CDR1 and CDR2 from the germline V gene are SGHRS and YFSETQ. The CDR3 spans 16 residues. The ends lost 0 bases at V and 5 bases at J; junction bases unmatched: 8. Use of 60 Vbeta and 13 Jbeta primers characterized the PCR. TCRdb keeps only in-frame clones here, not all; method: immunoSEQ multiplex PCR. The table has over 150,000 clones, over 70% seen once. Material for sequencing was PBMCs. The sequence came from a man aged 25 to 45 in good health and CMV-seropositive. The rearrangement joins TRBV5-1 to TRBJ2-5, with 9 bases aligning to TRBD2. The CDR3 is CASSLALAGEGETQYF. DNA of the CDR3: TGCGCCAGCAGCTTGGCCTTAGCGGGAGAAGGTGAGACCCAGTACTTC.